The rows below give T cell receptor beta chains drawn from one sample of a study of Ad26.COV2.S vaccination and SARS-CoV-2 variants. Sequenced by immunoSEQ multiplex PCR; TCRdb stores in-frame clones only, minus some. The repertoire holds 350,000 to 400,000 clones, with approximately 86% as singletons. The sequences come from peripheral blood, collected in a trial of Ad26.COV2.S vaccine versus placebo. The receptors come from a person between 18 and 60 years old who received the Ad26.COV2.S COVID-19 vaccine or a placebo. Both conserved end residues are trimmed from each CDR3.

TRBJ1-6 TRBV6-5 ASSFGGSSYNSPLH
TRBJ2-3 TRBV2 ASKGVYGVQDTQY
TRBJ1-2 TRBV3-1/TRBV3-2 ASSHSGLKNSGGYT
TRBJ1-3 TRBV11-2 ASSSLTGGRGNTIY
TRBJ1-2 TRBV15 ATSRPGQGQVLGYT
TRBJ1-1 TRBV9 ASSVVGRGEGEAF
TRBJ1-1 TRBV29-1 SVGRTAF
TRBJ1-1 TRBV13 ASRKLMNTEAF
TRBJ2-5 TRBV7-2 ASSLVMRETQY
TRBJ1-5 TRBV20-1 SASAGAPSNQPQH
TRBJ2-7 TRBV6-5 ASSYRQGDEQY
TRBJ2-3 TRBV3-1/TRBV3-2 ASSQALLEDTDTQY
TRBJ1-2 TRBV7-2 ASSLDSDGYT
TRBJ1-2 TRBV4-1 ASSQDRRSYGYT
TRBJ2-3 TRBV2 ASWRIATDTQY
TRBJ2-1 TRBV19 ASTLQKGAGEDEQF
TRBJ2-1 TRBV4-2 ASSQELAGVSEQF
TRBJ1-3 TRBV7-2 ASSLQDISSGNTIY
TRBJ2-7 TRBV1 TSSQASLYEQY
TRBJ2-5 TRBV25-1 ASSDGLRDFQETQY
TRBJ2-2 TRBV7-2 ASSQSINTGELF
TRBJ1-4 TRBV2 ASSVERRLNEKLF
TRBJ2-7 TRBV5-1 ASRPTDGEQY
TRBJ1-1 TRBV10-2 ASSESKRDF
TRBJ1-2 TRBV6-2/TRBV6-3 ASSYSIGGDGYT
TRBJ1-3 TRBV12-3/TRBV12-4 ASSQAYGNTIY
TRBJ1-2 TRBV27 ASSPNAGTGSFINGYT
TRBJ2-5 TRBV7-5 ARSPRSELGEETQY
TRBJ1-1 TRBV6-2/TRBV6-3 ASSFYEAVYTEAF